The present entry profiles one T cell receptor beta chain with its context. Its antigen is unknown. Its ends do not fully match the called genes, so a read error is possible. TCRdb called the reads again in MiXCR, with one record for every CDR3 protein. The sample carries around 450,000 distinct CDR3 sequences, approximately 30% recorded once. This record comes from a study of T cell repertoires in cytomegalovirus infection. Study as a whole: It was the public TCR beta signatures that indicated both CMV infection and matching HLA type. Study observations and caveats: The study found HLA-C-restricted CMV-specific TCR beta clonotypes dominating the ex vivo response. Pooled public TCR beta family frequency picked out CMV carriers with the relevant HLA.

The CDR3 has 14 residues. CDR1 SSHAT and CDR2 FNYEAQ come from the germline V gene (reference sequence). What was sequenced was PBMCs. The chain recombines TRBV7-7 with TRBJ2-7; the match to TRBD1 covers 9 bases. This receptor was obtained from a human donor in good health (CMV status not recorded). Some clones in this sample may be carry-over from other donors' samples. This CDR3 reads CASSSGQGDYEQYF. CDR3 DNA: TGTGCTAGCAGCTCGGGACAGGGTGACTACGAGCAGTACTTC. The full variable domain, with the rest looked up from reference TRBV7-7 and TRBJ2-7, is GAGVSQSPRYKVTKRGQDVTLRCDPISSHATLYWYQQALGQGPEFLTYFNYEAQPDKSGLPSDRFSAERPEGSISTLTIQRTEQRDSAMYRCASSSGQGDYEQYFGPGTRLTVT.